One and the same sample provided the 21 T cell receptor beta chains below, sequenced in a study of T cells after yellow fever vaccination. TCRdb ran MiXCR on the 5' RACE reads and lists one entry per CDR3 protein. This sample has 250,000 to 350,000 distinct CDR3 sequences, with around 4.5% found just once. The sample here was PBMCs, taken 15 days after the yellow fever booster vaccination. These TCRs come from a man younger than 30 who received the YFV17D yellow fever vaccine.

This clonotype was recorded many times. V and J are TRBV29-1 and TRBJ2-7; TRBD1 matches at 9 bases. The CDR3 runs 14 residues. Germline values: CDR1 SQVTM, CDR2 ANQGSEA. Trimming cost V 4 bases and J 2 bases; bases outside gene matches: 6. Here the CDR3 DNA reads TGCAGCGTTGGAGGGGGACAGGGCCCCTACGAGCAGTACTTC. This translates into CSVGGGQGPYEQYF.

This clonotype was counted at least ten times. V and J are TRBV5-6 and TRBJ2-1; D is unclear. The germline gives CDR1 SGHDT, CDR2 YYEEEE. This CDR3 is 12 amino acids long. Trimming cost V 0 bases and J 7 bases, with 5 bases left between them. CDR3 DNA sequence: TGTGCCAGCAGCTTGGACTGGAATGAGCAGTTCTTC. This codes for CASSLDWNEQFF.

This clonotype was detected only a few times. The chain joins TRBV7-2 to TRBJ1-5; the match to TRBD1 covers 7 bases. V was pared by 3 bases and J by 4 bases, with 12 bases of the junction left unmatched. Per the germline V gene, CDR1 is SGHTA and CDR2 is FQGNSA. The length of the CDR3 is 17 residues. CDR3 DNA sequence: TGTGCCAGCAGCTTGGAGGACAGGTGGAATTCGAATCAGCCCCAGCATTTT. The encoded protein is CASSLEDRWNSNQPQHF.

There are a few counts of this clonotype. The rearrangement links TRBV5-4 to TRBJ2-7; 7 bases are shared with TRBD2. Germline CDR1 reads SGHNT; CDR2 reads YYREEE (reference sequence). The CDR3 loop spans 14 amino acids. Trimming took 3 bases from V and 7 from J; bases not matched to a gene: 10. The CDR3 region is CASSSGTGLREQYV. DNA of the CDR3: TGTGCCAGCAGCTCCGGGACGGGACTACGGGAGCAGTACGTC.

The CDR3 region is CASSQWGQGSYEQYF. CDR3 in DNA: TGTGCCAGCAGCCAGTGGGGACAGGGTTCCTACGAGCAGTACTTC. This chain links TRBV3-1 with TRBJ2-7, with 9 bases lining up with TRBD1. Germline trimming cut 3 bases from V and 1 base from J; bases unmatched to any gene: 4. Germline assignment: CDR1 LGHDT and CDR2 YNNKEL (reference sequence). The CDR3 length is 15 residues.

Turning to this clonotype: The CDR3 does not end in the conserved phenylalanine or tryptophan, so this is likely a read error. The chain carries TRBV29-1 and TRBJ1-2; D might be TRBD1 (5 bases). CDR1 and CDR2 (germline): SQVTM, ANQGSEA. The CDR3 loop spans 14 amino acids. V lost 0 bases to trimming and J lost 4 bases, with 12 bases between them. The CDR3 bases are TGCAGCGTTGAAGATATTGGAGGGGTCTATGGCTACACCCTC. It is translated as CSVEDIGGVYGYTL.

This clonotype was detected ten times or more. The rearrangement joins TRBV12-3 or TRBV12-4 to TRBJ2-5; 13 bases line up with TRBD2. The junction had 8 bases not matched to a gene; V was cut back by 6 bases and J by 4 bases. The CDR3 has 16 residues. CDR3 nucleotide sequence: TGTGCCAGCAGCCAGACTAGCGGGGGGCAGGGAGAGACCCAGTACTTC. It yields the protein CASSQTSGGQGETQYF.

The chain has TRBV9 and TRBJ2-7, with D perhaps TRBD1 (5 bases). Germline V gene data show CDR1 as SGDLS and CDR2 as YYNGEE. This CDR3 is built from 12 residues. The V end was cut by 0 bases, the J end by 7 bases, with 8 bases between. DNA of the CDR3: TGTGCCAGCAGCGTAGAGCCAGGGGAGCAGTACGTC. Residues: CASSVEPGEQYV.

The table lists this clonotype with a few counts. The genes are TRBV6-1 and TRBJ2-1, with 9 bases identical to TRBD1. CDR3 length: 17 amino acids. Germline V CDR1 and CDR2: MNHNS, SASEGT. V was clipped by 8 bases and J by 3 bases; unmatched bases: 14. CDR3: CASSANRGREFYNEQFF. The CDR3 DNA follows: TGTGCCAGCTCTGCTAACAGGGGGCGCGAGTTCTACAATGAGCAGTTCTTC.

This clonotype was counted at least ten times. The chain has TRBV7-2 and TRBJ2-1; 10 nucleotides line up with TRBD1. The CDR3 length is 16 residues. CDR1 and CDR2 (germline): SGHTA, FQGNSA. With 4 bases clipped from V and 4 bases from J, the junction kept 7 bases outside the gene matches. CDR3 in amino acids: CASSSATGGAYNEQFF. The CDR3 nucleotides read TGTGCCAGCAGCTCAGCGACAGGGGGCGCTTACAATGAGCAGTTCTTC.

This clonotype was detected many times. The V and J genes are TRBV5-5 and TRBJ1-1, with 9 bases identical to TRBD1. The CDR3 contains 15 residues. Per the germline V gene, CDR1 is SGHKS and CDR2 is YYEKEE (reference sequence). Trimming removed 4 bases from V and 6 bases from J; junction bases left unmatched: 10. CDR3 loop: CASSAPGQGYAEAFF. The CDR3 DNA is TGTGCCAGCAGCGCTCCGGGACAGGGATACGCTGAAGCTTTCTTT.

Regarding this clonotype: A clone one base away is much larger, so this may be a read error. This chain joins TRBV7-9 and TRBJ1-2; 7 nucleotides match TRBD1. V trimming: 3 bases; J trimming: 1 base; junction bases outside the gene matches: 2. CDR1 and CDR2 from the germline V gene are SEHNR and FQNEAQ (reference sequence). This CDR3 region has 14 residues. DNA of the CDR3: TGTGCCAGCAGCTTCGCAGGGGGTAACTATGGCTACACCTTC. Translation: CASSFAGGNYGYTF.

The chain carries TRBV20-1 and TRBJ2-1, with a possible D match to TRBD2 (7 bases). This CDR3 is 15 amino acids long. The V and J ends lost 1 base and 7 bases respectively, with 17 bases between them. In germline, CDR1 is DFQATT, CDR2 SNEGSKA (reference sequence). CDR3 in amino acids: CSARGKGGPKNEQFF. The CDR3, as DNA: TGCAGTGCTAGAGGGAAGGGGGGGCCGAAGAATGAGCAGTTCTTC.

This clonotype occurred a few times. The rearrangement links TRBV6-2 or TRBV6-3 to TRBJ2-7, with D possibly matching TRBD2 (6 bases). Germline V CDR1 and CDR2: MNHEY, SVGEGT. Trimming left V 10 bases short and J 3 bases short, with 13 bases between. The CDR3 is made up of 12 amino acids. The DNA of the CDR3 is TGTGCCACGCGGGCGGGGATCTACGAGCAGTACGTC. Translation gives CATRAGIYEQYV.

This clonotype was seen a few times. CDR3 in amino acids: CASSQDWRETQYF. The CDR3 DNA sequence: TGCGCCAGCAGCCAAGATTGGCGGGAGACCCAGTACTTC. J is TRBJ2-5 and V is TRBV4-3; D is unclear. CDR1 and CDR2 from the germline V gene are LGHNA and YSLEER. The CDR3 covers 13 residues. Trimming removed 0 bases from V and 5 bases from J, with 7 bases in between.

This clonotype was observed many times. Here the CDR3 reads CASSFQATQETQYF. The CDR3 DNA sequence: TGTGCCAGCAGCTTCCAAGCCACCCAGGAGACCCAGTACTTC. The V and J genes are TRBV7-2 and TRBJ2-5; no definite D call. The CDR3 has 14 amino acids. Germline CDR1 is SGHTA and CDR2 is FQGNSA. With 3 bases removed from V and 5 bases from J, the gap between germline ends came to 13 bases.

Many counts were recorded for this clonotype. J is TRBJ1-1 and V is TRBV20-1; unclear D gene. Trimming took 1 base from V and 1 from J, leaving 10 bases between them. The CDR3 has 14 amino acids. Germline CDR1 DFQATT, CDR2 SNEGSKA (reference sequence). The CDR3 sequence: CSARGGGKNTEAFF. The CDR3 DNA follows: TGCAGTGCTAGAGGGGGAGGGAAGAACACTGAAGCTTTCTTT.

The rearrangement uses TRBV29-1 and TRBJ2-7; 9 bases map to TRBD1. The J segment lost 3 bases and the V segment lost 6 bases, leaving 6 bases of the junction unmatched. Germline V gene data show CDR1 as SQVTM and CDR2 as ANQGSEA. This CDR3 region has 13 residues. In DNA, the CDR3 is TGCAGCGTGGCTGACAGGGGGAGCTACGAGCAGTACTTC. The encoded protein is CSVADRGSYEQYF.

The J gene is TRBJ2-1, the V gene TRBV28; TRBD2 matches at 8 bases. The germline V gene has CDR1 MDHEN and CDR2 SYDVKM. This CDR3 has 17 amino acids. J was trimmed by 9 bases and V by 2 bases; bases with no gene match: 15. The CDR3 bases are TGTGCCAGCAGTTTAACGGGGGGGTCGCCCCGAAGGGGTGAGCAGTTCTTC. Its protein is CASSLTGGSPRRGEQFF. The variable domain in full, completed from reference TRBV28 and TRBJ2-1, reads DVKVTQSSRYLVKRTGEKVFLECVQDMDHENMFWYRQDPGLGLRLIYFSYDVKMKEKGDIPEGYSVSREKKERFSLILESASTNQTSMYLCASSLTGGSPRRGEQFFGPGTRLTVL.

This clonotype occurred many times. The chain links TRBV5-1 to TRBJ2-5, with D unclear. Trimming stripped 9 bases from V and 2 bases from J, with 14 bases between. The V gene's germline CDR1 is SGHRS and CDR2 YFSETQ. This CDR3 region has 13 residues. CDR3 residues: CATSRGRQETQYF. In DNA, the CDR3 is TGCGCCACCTCACGAGGCAGGCAAGAGACCCAGTACTTC.

This clonotype came up a few times. The V gene is TRBV6-2 or TRBV6-3, the J gene TRBJ2-3; the match to TRBD2 covers 7 bases. The length of the CDR3 is 15 residues. Germline CDR1 is MNHEY and CDR2 is SVGEGT. The trim removed 0 bases at V and 9 bases at J, leaving 9 bases unmatched. The CDR3 here is CASSYSKRGTPTQYF. CDR3 DNA sequence: TGTGCCAGCAGTTACTCCAAGCGGGGTACTCCCACGCAGTATTTT.